This T cell receptor (beta chain) was retrieved from a study of naive and memory T cell subsets. Study-wide findings and caveats: Over 90% of naive TCR sequences appeared only once, unlike memory subsets.

The CDR3 extends over 11 amino acids. The ends were cut back, 3 bases at V and 10 bases at J, with 7 bases in the middle. CDR1 LNHDA and CDR2 SQIVND come from the germline V gene (reference sequence). This clonotype was recorded at least ten times. No antigen is known for it. The beta constant-region primer was an equimolar mix of two oligonucleotides covering TRBC1 and TRBC2. A 12-nucleotide UMI and the SP2 primer were added to the cDNA 3' end by oligonucleotide ligation. TCRdb reprocessed the UMI-ligation and nested PCR reads via MiXCR and lists one record per CDR3 protein. Here the sample spans about 85,000 distinct CDR3 sequences, under 15% being singletons.

The sequenced sample was central memory CD4+ T cells from blood. The clonotype comes from a human donor in good health. This chain joins TRBV19 and TRBJ2-1; no definite D call. CDR3 nucleotides: TGTGCCAGTAGTATCATCGGAGAGCAGTTCTTC. It is translated as CASSIIGEQFF.